These 4 T cell receptor beta chains originate from one sample sequenced in a study of OX40 agonist ivuxolimab in advanced cancers. Profiled with immunoSEQ multiplex PCR; TCRdb holds only in-frame clones, not every one. The repertoire includes about 81,000 clones, more than 75% of them detected once, and about 0.52% sits in the top ten. The starting material was CD4+ or CD8+ T cells sorted from blood, obtained in a trial of the OX40 agonist ivuxolimab. Receptors originate from an adult with an advanced solid tumor such as melanoma, head and neck, liver or kidney cancer.

The chain recombines TRBV28 with TRBJ2-6; 8 nucleotides align to TRBD1. The ends lost 8 bases at V and 3 bases at J; junction bases unmatched: 6. The CDR3 has 15 residues. Germline values: CDR1 MDHEN, CDR2 SYDVKM. The CDR3 spells CASGPGGIGANVLTF. Written as DNA, the CDR3 is TGTGCCAGCGGCCCAGGGGGCATTGGGGCCAACGTCCTGACTTTC.

The CDR3 reads CASSLSVTYNSPLHF. The CDR3 region has the DNA TGTGCCAGCAGTTTGTCCGTAACCTATAATTCACCCCTCCACTTT. V usage is TRBV28 and J usage is TRBJ1-6; D is undetermined. The germline gives CDR1 MDHEN, CDR2 SYDVKM. CDR3 length equals 15 residues. Trimming shortened V by 3 bases and J by 2 bases, and 8 bases separated the two germline ends.

CDR3 loop: CASSPKTGQGITGELFF. CDR3 sequence (DNA): TGTGCCAGCTCACCAAAGACGGGACAGGGGATTACCGGGGAGCTGTTTTTT. The J gene is TRBJ2-2, the V gene TRBV18, with 10 bases aligning to TRBD1. The germline CDR1 and CDR2 sequences are KGHSH and LQKENI. J was trimmed by 5 bases and V by 2 bases; bases with no gene match: 8. CDR3 size: 17 residues.

The rearrangement joins TRBV7-2 to TRBJ2-1, with TRBD2 matching over 11 bases. V was clipped by 4 bases and J by 0 bases; unmatched bases: 5. Per the germline V gene, CDR1 is SGHTA and CDR2 is FQGNSA. The CDR3 runs to 17 residues. The CDR3 nucleotides read TGTGCCAGCAGCTCATTAGCGGGGGGGTACTCCTACAATGAGCAGTTCTTC. It codes for CASSSLAGGYSYNEQFF.